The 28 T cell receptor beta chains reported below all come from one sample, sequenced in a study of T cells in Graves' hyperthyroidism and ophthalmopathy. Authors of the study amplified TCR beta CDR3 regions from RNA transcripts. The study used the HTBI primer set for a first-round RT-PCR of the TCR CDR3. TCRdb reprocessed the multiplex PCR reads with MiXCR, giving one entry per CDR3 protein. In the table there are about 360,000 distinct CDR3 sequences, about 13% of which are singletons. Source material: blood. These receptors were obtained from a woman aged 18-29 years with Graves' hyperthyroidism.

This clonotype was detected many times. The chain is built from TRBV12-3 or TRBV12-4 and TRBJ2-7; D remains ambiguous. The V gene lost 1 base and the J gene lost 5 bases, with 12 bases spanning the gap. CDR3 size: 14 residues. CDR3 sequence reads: CASSLGLSGDEQYF. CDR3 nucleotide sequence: TGTGCCAGCAGTTTAGGGCTTTCTGGGGACGAGCAGTACTTC.

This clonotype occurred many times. The CDR3 nucleotides read TGCGCCAGCAGCCAAGATCGGGCAGCCTCGGGATTGAACACTGAAGCTTTCTTT. This codes for CASSQDRAASGLNTEAFF. The rearrangement joins TRBV4-1 to TRBJ1-1; D unresolved. From germline, CDR1 is MGHRA and CDR2 YSYEKL. V was cut by 0 bases and J by 0 bases, with 17 bases left in between. The CDR3 runs to 18 residues.

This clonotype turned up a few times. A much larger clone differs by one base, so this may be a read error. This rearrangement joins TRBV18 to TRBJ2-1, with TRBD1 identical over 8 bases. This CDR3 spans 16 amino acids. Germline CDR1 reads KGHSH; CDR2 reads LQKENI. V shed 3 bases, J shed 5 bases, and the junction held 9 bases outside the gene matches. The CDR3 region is CASSPPQGGSHNEQFF. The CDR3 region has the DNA TGTGCCAGCTCACCGCCACAGGGGGGTTCCCACAATGAGCAGTTCTTC.

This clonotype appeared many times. The CDR3 DNA follows: TGTGCCAGCAGCCAACCCCCGAGGTGGGAGCAGTTCTTC. This codes for CASSQPPRWEQFF. The chain uses TRBV7-2 and TRBJ2-1; no reliable D call. Germline CDR1 reads SGHTA; CDR2 reads FQGNSA. V lost 5 bases to trimming and J lost 10 bases, with 15 bases between them. This CDR3 spans 13 amino acids. Filled out from reference TRBV7-2 and TRBJ2-1, the complete variable domain reads GAGVSQSPSNKVTEKGKDVELRCDPISGHTALYWYRQSLGQGLEFLIYFQGNSAPDKSGLPSDRFSAERTGGSVSTLTIQRTQQEDSAVYLCASSQPPRWEQFFGPGTRLTVL.

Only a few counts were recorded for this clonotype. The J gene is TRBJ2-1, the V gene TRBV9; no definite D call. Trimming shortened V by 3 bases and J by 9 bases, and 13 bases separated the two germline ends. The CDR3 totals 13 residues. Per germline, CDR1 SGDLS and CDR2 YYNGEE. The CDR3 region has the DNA TGTGCCAGCAGCGGGACCCGCCCCGGTGAGCAGTTCTTC. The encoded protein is CASSGTRPGEQFF. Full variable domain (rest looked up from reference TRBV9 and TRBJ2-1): DSGVTQTPKHLITATGQRVTLRCSPRSGDLSVYWYQQSLDQGLQFLIQYYNGEERAKGNILERFSAQQFPDLHSELNLSSLELGDSALYFCASSGTRPGEQFFGPGTRLTVL.

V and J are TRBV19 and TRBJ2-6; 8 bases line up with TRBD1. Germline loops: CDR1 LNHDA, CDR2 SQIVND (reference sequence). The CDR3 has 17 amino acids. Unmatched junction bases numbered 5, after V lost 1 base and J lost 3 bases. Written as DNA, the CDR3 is TGTGCCAGTAGTATAGGGATACAGGGGGTTGGGGCCAACGTCCTGACTTTC. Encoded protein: CASSIGIQGVGANVLTF.

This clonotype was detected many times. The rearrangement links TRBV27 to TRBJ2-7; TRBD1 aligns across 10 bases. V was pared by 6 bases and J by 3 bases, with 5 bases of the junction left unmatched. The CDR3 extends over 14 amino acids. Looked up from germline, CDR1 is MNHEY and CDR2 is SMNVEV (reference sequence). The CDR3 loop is CASSRGDRGYEQYF. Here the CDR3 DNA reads TGTGCCAGCAGCCGAGGGGACAGGGGCTACGAGCAGTACTTC.

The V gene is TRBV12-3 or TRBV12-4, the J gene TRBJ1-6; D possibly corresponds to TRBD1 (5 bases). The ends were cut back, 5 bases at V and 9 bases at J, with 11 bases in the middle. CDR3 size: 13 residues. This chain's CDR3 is CASSPWGSSPLHF. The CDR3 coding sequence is TGTGCCAGCAGTCCTTGGGGGAGTTCACCCCTCCACTTT.

CDR3 sequence reads: CASSLRDRSMNTEAFF. The DNA for the CDR3 is TGTGCCAGCAGTCTTAGGGACAGGTCCATGAACACTGAAGCTTTCTTT. V is TRBV2 and J is TRBJ1-1, with 8 bases lining up with TRBD1. The CDR3 loop spans 16 amino acids. Trimming removed 5 bases from V and 0 bases from J; junction bases left unmatched: 8. Germline V gene data show CDR1 as SNHLY and CDR2 as FYNNEI.

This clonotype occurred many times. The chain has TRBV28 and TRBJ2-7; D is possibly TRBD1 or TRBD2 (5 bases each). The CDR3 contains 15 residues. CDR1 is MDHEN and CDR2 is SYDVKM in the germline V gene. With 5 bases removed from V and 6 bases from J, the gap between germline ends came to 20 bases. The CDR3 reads CASSPGTASYVEQYF. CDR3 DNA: TGTGCCAGCAGTCCCGGGACCGCTTCGTACGTCGAGCAGTACTTC.

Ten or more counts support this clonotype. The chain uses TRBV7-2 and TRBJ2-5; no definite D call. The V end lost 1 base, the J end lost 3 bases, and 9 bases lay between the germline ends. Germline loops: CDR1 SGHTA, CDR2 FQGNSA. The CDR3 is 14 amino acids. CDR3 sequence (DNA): TGTGCCAGCAGCTTAGTTGCGAGTAAAGAGACCCAGTACTTC. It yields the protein CASSLVASKETQYF. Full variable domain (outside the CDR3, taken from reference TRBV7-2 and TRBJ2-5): GAGVSQSPSNKVTEKGKDVELRCDPISGHTALYWYRQSLGQGLEFLIYFQGNSAPDKSGLPSDRFSAERTGGSVSTLTIQRTQQEDSAVYLCASSLVASKETQYFGPGTRLLVL.

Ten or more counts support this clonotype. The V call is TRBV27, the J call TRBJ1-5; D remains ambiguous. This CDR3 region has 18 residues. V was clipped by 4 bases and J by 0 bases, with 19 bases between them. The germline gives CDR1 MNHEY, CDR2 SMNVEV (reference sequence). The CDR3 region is CASSSGISKGNSNQPQHF. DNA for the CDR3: TGTGCCAGCAGTTCCGGCATCTCGAAAGGGAATAGCAATCAGCCCCAGCATTTT.

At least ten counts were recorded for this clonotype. In DNA form, the CDR3 reads TGTGCCAGCAAGTTTCTCCCCGGGGGGGAGCAGTACTTC. Translated, it gives CASKFLPGGEQYF. This chain joins TRBV2 and TRBJ2-7; 7 positions agree with TRBD2. CDR3 length equals 13 residues. V dropped 7 bases and J dropped 7; count of bases not matched to a gene: 10. Germline loops: CDR1 SNHLY, CDR2 FYNNEI.

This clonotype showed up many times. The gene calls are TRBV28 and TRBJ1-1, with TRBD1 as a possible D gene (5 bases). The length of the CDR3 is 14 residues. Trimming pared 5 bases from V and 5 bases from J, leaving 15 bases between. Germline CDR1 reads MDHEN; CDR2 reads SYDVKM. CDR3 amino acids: CASSPPPGGTEAFF. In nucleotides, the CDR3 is TGTGCCAGCAGTCCCCCCCCTGGGGGGACTGAAGCTTTCTTT.

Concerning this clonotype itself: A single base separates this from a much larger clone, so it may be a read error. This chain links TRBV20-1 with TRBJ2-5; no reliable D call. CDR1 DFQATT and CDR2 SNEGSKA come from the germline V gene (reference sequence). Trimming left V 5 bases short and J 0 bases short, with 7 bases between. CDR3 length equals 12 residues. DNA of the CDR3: TGCAGTGCTGAGTCAAACCAAGAGACCCAGTACTTC. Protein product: CSAESNQETQYF.

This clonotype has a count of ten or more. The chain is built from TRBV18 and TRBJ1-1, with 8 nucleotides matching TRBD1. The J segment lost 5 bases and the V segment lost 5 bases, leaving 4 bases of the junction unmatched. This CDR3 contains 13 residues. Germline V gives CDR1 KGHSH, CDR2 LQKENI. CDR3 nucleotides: TGTGCCAGCTCAGACAGGGGCGCGACTGAAGCTTTCTTT. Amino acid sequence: CASSDRGATEAFF.

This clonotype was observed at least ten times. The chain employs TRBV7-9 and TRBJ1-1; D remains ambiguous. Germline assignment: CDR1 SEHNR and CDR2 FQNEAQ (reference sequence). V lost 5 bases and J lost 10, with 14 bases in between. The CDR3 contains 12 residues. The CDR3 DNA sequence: TGTGCCAGCAGCGTAGGCACAGCCCGAGCTTTCTTT. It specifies CASSVGTARAFF.

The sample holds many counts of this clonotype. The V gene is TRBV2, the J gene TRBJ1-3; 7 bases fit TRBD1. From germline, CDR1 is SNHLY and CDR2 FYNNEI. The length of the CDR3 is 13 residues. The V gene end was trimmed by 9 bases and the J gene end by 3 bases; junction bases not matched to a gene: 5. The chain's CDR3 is CASQGEVGNTIYF. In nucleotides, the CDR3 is TGTGCCAGTCAGGGGGAAGTTGGAAACACCATATATTTT.

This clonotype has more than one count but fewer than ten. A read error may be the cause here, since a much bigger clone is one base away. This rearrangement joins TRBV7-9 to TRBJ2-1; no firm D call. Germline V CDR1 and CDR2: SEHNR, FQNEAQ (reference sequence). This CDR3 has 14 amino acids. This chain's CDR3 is CASSHLDPYDEQFF. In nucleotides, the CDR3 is TGTGCCAGCAGCCACCTCGATCCCTACGATGAGCAGTTCTTC.

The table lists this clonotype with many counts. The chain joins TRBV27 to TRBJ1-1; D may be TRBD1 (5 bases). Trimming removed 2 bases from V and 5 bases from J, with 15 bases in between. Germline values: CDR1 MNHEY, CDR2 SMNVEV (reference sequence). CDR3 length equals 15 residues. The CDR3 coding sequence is TGTGCCAGCAGTTTAGTGGGGGGGATGAGGACTGAAGCTTTCTTT. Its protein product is CASSLVGGMRTEAFF.

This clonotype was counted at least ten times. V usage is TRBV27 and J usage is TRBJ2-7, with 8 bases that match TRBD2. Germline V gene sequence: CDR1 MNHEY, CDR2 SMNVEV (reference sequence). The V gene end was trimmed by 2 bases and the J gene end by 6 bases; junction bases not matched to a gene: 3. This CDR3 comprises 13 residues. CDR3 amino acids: CASSLAGGLEQYF. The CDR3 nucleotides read TGTGCCAGCAGTTTAGCGGGGGGTCTCGAGCAGTACTTC.

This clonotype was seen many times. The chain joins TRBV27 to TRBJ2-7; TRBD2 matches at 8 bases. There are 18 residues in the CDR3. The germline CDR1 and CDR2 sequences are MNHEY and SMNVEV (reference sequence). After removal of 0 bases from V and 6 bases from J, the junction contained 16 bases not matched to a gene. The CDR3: CASSLSRASGLPFGEQYF. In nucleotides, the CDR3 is TGTGCCAGCAGTTTATCGAGGGCTAGCGGGCTCCCCTTTGGCGAGCAGTACTTC.

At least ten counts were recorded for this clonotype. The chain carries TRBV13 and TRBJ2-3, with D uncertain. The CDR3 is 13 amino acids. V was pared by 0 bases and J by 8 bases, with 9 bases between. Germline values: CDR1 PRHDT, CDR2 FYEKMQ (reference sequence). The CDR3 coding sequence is TGTGCCAGCAGCTTAGGGGTTGGGTTTACGCAGTATTTT. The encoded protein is CASSLGVGFTQYF. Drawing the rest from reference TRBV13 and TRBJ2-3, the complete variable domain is AAGVIQSPRHLIKEKRETATLKCYPIPRHDTVYWYQQGPGQDPQFLISFYEKMQSDKGSIPDRFSAQQFSDYHSELNMSSLELGDSALYFCASSLGVGFTQYFGPGTRLTVL.

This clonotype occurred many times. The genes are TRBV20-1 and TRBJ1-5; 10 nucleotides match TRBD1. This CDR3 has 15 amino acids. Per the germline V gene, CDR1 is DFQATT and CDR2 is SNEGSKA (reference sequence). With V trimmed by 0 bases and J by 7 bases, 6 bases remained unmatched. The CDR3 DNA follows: TGCAGTGCTAGAGAAGGGGGGACAGGGGCCCAGCCCCAGCATTTT. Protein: CSAREGGTGAQPQHF.

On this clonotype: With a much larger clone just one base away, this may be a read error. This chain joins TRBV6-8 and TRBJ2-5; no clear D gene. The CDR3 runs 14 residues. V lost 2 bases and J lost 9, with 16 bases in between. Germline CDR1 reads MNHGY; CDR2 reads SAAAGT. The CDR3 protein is CASSYGPPYAAQYF. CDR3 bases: TGTGCCAGCAGTTACGGGCCGCCGTACGCGGCCCAGTACTTC.

CDR3 DNA: TGTGCCAGCAGTGAAAGGGGACTAGCGGATGCCAAAAACATTCAGTACTTC. It is translated as CASSERGLADAKNIQYF. The chain joins TRBV6-1 to TRBJ2-4; 11 bases align to TRBD2. Germline CDR1 MNHNS, CDR2 SASEGT. V lost 2 bases to trimming and J lost 1 base; unmatched junction nucleotides: 4. The CDR3 totals 17 residues.

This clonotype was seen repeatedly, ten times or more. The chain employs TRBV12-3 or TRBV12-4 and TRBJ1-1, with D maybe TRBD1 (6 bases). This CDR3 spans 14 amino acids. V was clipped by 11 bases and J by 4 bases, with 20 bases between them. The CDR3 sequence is CAGRTGSLATEAFF. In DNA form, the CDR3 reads TGTGCCGGAAGAACAGGGTCTCTGGCCACTGAAGCTTTCTTT.

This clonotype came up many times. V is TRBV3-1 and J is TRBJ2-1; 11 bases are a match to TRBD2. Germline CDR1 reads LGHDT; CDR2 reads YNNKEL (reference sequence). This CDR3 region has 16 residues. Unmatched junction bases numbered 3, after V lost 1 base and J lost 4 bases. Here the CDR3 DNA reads TGTGCCAGCAGCCAAGCCGGGACTAGCGGTTACAATGAGCAGTTCTTC. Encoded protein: CASSQAGTSGYNEQFF.